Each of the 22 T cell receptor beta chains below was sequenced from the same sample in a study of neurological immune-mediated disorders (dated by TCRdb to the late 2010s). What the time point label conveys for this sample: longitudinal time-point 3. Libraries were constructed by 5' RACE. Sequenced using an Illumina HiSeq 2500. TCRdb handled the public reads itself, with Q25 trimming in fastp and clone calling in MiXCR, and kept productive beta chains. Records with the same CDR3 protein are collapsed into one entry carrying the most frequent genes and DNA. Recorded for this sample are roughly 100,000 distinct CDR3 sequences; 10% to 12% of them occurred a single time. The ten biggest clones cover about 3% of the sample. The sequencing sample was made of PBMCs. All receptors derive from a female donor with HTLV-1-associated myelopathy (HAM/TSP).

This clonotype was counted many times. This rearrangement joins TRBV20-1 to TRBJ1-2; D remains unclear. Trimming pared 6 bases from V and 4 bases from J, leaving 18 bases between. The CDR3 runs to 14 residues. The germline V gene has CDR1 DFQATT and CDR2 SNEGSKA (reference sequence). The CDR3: CSADTPGQSYGYTF. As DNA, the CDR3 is TGCAGTGCCGATACTCCCGGCCAGTCCTATGGCTACACCTTC.

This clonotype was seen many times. This CDR3 reads CSANPTGGFTGELFF. CDR3 DNA: TGCAGTGCTAACCCCACTGGGGGATTCACCGGGGAGCTGTTTTTT. The rearrangement links TRBV20-1 to TRBJ2-2; D possibly uses TRBD1 or TRBD2 (5 bases each). The V end was cut by 4 bases, the J end by 4 bases, with 16 bases between. This CDR3 region has 15 residues. Germline lookup yields CDR1 DFQATT and CDR2 SNEGSKA (reference sequence).

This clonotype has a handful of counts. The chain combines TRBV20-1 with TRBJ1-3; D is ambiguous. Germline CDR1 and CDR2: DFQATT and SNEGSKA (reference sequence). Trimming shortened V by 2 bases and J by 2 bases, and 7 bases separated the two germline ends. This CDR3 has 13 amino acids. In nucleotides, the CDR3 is TGCAGTGCTAGAAGTGGGGCTGGAAACACCATATATTTT. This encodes CSARSGAGNTIYF.

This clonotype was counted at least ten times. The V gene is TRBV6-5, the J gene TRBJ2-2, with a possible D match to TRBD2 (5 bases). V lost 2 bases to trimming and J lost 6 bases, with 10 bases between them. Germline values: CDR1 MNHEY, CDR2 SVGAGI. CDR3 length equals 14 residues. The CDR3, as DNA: TGTGCCAGCAGTTACACTAGAGTCCCCGGGGAGCTGTTTTTT. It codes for CASSYTRVPGELFF.

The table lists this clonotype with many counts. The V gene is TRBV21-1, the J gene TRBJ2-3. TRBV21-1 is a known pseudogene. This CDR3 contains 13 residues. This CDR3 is CASRGYGTDTQYF. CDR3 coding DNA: TGTGCCAGCAGAGGTTACGGCACAGATACGCAGTATTTT.

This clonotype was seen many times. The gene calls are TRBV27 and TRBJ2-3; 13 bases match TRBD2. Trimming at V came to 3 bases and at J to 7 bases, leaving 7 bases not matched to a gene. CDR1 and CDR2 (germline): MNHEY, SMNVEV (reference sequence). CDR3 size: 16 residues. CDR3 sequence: CASSFTTSGGANTQYF. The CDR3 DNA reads TGTGCCAGCAGTTTCACCACTAGCGGGGGGGCAAATACGCAGTATTTT.

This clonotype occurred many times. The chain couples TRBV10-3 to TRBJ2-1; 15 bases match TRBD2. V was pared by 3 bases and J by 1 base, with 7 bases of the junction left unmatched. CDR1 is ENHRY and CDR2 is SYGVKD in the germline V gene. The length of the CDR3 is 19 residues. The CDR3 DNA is TGTGCCATCAGTGATGGGGGACTAGCGGGGGGCATTTCCTACAATGAGCAGTTCTTC. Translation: CAISDGGLAGGISYNEQFF.

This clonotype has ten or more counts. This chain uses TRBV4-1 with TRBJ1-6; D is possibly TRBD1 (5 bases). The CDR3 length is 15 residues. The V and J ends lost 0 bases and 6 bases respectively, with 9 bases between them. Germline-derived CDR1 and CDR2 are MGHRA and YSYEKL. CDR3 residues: CASSQDGGSNSPLHF. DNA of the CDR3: TGCGCCAGCAGCCAAGATGGGGGAAGTAATTCACCCCTCCACTTT.

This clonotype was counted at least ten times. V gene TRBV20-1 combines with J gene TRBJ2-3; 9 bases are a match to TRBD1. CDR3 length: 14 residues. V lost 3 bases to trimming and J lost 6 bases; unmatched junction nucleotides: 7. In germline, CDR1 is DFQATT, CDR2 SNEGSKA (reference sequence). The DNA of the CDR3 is TGCAGTGCTAGTAAGGGACAGGGCTCCGATACGCAGTATTTT. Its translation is CSASKGQGSDTQYF.

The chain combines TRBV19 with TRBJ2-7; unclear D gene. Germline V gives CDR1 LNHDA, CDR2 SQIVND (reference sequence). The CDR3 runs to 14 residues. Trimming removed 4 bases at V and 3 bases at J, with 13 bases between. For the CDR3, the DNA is TGTGCCAGTAGTACGGACGGGTGGGGCTACGAGCAGTACTTC. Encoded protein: CASSTDGWGYEQYF.

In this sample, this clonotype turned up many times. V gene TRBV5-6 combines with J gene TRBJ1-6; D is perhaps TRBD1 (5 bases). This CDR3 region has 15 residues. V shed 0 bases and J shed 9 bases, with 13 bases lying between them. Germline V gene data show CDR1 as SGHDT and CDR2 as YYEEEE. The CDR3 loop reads CASSLAGPGGSPLHF. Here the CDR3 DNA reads TGTGCCAGCAGCTTGGCCGGACCCGGGGGTTCACCCCTCCACTTT.

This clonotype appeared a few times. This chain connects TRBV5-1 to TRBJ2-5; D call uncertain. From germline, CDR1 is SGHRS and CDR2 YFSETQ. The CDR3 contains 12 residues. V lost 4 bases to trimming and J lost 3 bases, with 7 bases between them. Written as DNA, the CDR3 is TGCGCCAGCAGCCGTGGGGAAGAGACCCAGTACTTC. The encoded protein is CASSRGEETQYF.

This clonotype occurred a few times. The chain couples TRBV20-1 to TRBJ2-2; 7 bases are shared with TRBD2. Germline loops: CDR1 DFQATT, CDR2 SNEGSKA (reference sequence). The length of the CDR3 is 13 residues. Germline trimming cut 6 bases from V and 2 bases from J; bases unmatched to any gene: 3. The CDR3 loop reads CSAGGLNTGELFF. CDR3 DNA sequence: TGCAGTGCCGGGGGGTTAAACACCGGGGAGCTGTTTTTT.

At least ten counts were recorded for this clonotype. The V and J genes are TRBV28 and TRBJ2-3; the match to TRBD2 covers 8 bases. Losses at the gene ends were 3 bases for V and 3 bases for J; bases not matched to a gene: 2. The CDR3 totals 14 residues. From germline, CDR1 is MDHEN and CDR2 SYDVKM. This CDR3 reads CASSFRGRTDTQYF. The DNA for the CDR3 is TGTGCCAGCAGTTTCCGCGGGAGGACAGATACGCAGTATTTT.

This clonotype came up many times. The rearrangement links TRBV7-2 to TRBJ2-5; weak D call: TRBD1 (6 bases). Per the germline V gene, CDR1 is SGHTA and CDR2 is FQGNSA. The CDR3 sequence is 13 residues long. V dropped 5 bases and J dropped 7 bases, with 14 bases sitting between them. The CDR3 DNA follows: TGTGCCAGCAGCCCTACTTCCAGGGGGACCCAGTACTTC. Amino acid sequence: CASSPTSRGTQYF.

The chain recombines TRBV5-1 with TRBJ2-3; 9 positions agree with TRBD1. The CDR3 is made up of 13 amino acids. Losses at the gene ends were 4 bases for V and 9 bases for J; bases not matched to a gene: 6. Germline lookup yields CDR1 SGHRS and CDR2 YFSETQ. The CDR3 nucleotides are TGCGCCAGCAGCCAGGGACAGGGCGAAACGCAGTATTTT. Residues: CASSQGQGETQYF.

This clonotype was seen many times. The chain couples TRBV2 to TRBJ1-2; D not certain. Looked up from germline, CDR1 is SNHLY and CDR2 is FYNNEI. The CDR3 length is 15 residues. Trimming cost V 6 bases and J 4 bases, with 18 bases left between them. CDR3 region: CASRRAAAGGYGYTF. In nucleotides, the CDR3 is TGTGCCAGCAGGAGGGCGGCGGCCGGTGGCTATGGCTACACCTTC.

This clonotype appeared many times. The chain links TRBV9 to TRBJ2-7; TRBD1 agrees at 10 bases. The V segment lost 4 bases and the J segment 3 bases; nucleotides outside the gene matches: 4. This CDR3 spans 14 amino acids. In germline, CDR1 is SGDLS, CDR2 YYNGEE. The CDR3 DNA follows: TGTGCCAGCAGCCTCGGACAGGGGGACTACGAGCAGTACTTC. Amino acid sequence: CASSLGQGDYEQYF.

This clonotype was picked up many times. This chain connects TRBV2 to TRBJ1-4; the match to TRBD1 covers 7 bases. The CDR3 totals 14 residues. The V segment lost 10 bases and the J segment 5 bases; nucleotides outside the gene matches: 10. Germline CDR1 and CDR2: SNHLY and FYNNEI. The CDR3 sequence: CAIGRGQLNEKLFF. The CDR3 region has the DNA TGTGCCATAGGTCGGGGACAGTTAAATGAAAAACTGTTTTTT.

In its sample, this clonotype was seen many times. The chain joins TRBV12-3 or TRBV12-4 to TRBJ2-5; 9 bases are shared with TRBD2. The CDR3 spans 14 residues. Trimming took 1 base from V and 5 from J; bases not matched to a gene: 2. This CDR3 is CASSLGGGVETQYF. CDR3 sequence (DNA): TGTGCCAGCAGTTTAGGCGGGGGGGTGGAGACCCAGTACTTC.

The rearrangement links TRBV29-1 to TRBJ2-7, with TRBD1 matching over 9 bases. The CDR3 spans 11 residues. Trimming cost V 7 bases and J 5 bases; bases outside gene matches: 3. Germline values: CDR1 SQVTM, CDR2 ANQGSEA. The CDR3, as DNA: TGCAGCGCCGACAGGGGGAACGAGCAGTACTTC. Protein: CSADRGNEQYF.

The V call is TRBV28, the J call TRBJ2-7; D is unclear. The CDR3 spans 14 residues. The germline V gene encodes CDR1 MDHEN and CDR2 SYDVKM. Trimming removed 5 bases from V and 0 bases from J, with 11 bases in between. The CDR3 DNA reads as TGTGCCAGCAGTCCCCGGGCGAGCTCCTACGAGCAGTACTTC. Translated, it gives CASSPRASSYEQYF. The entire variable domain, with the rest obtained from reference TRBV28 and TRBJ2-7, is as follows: DVKVTQSSRYLVKRTGEKVFLECVQDMDHENMFWYRQDPGLGLRLIYFSYDVKMKEKGDIPEGYSVSREKKERFSLILESASTNQTSMYLCASSPRASSYEQYFGPGTRLTVT.